This T cell receptor beta chain was retrieved from a study of blood T cell repertoires in COVID-19. As for the study in general: Specimens from acute and convalescent COVID-19 originated in the United States, Italy and Spain.

CDR1 and CDR2 from the germline V gene are SGDLS and YYNGEE. This CDR3 comprises 14 residues. The V gene end was trimmed by 5 bases and the J gene end by 7 bases; junction bases not matched to a gene: 7. In the original processing: Amplification from reference gene primers served as the basis for estimated nucleated cell counts. Profiled with immunoSEQ multiplex PCR; TCRdb holds only in-frame clones, not every one. For V, J and clone size, that table is used; D and trimming come from the DNA. The table has under 100,000 clones, around 85% seen once. J is TRBJ2-5 and V is TRBV9; 11 positions match TRBD2. The receptor comes from a woman aged 80 or over with COVID-19, enrolled during active disease. Material: peripheral blood. The CDR3 region has the DNA TGTGCCAGCAGGGGGACTAGCGGTACGGGGACCCAGTACTTC. Translated, it gives CASRGTSGTGTQYF.